Below are 6 T cell receptor beta chains sequenced from a single sample in a study of blood T cells in healthy people across ages. A second about 7 to 11 cycle PCR used barcoded and J-beta primers. TCRdb recomputed calls from the 5' RACE reads with MiXCR, one row per CDR3 protein. The sample contains some 1.7 million distinct CDR3 sequences, roughly 30% of which appear only once. The sequencing sample was made of blood. Receptor source: a woman under 40 in good health.

In this sample, this clonotype turned up a few times. The gene calls are TRBV7-9 and TRBJ2-7, with TRBD2 as a possible D gene (5 bases). Trimming took 3 bases from V and 3 from J, leaving 12 bases between them. Germline V gene sequence: CDR1 SEHNR, CDR2 FQNEAQ (reference sequence). The CDR3 loop spans 14 amino acids. CDR3 protein: CASSLVGKDYEQYF. CDR3 DNA sequence: TGTGCCAGCAGCTTGGTCGGGAAGGACTACGAGCAGTACTTC. The variable domain in full, completed from reference TRBV7-9 and TRBJ2-7, reads DTGVSQNPRHKITKRGQNVTFRCDPISEHNRLYWYRQTLGQGPEFLTYFQNEAQLEKSRLLSDRFSAERPKGSFSTLEIQRTEQGDSAMYLCASSLVGKDYEQYFGPGTRLTVT.

The J gene is TRBJ2-1, the V gene TRBV11-2; 9 nucleotides align to TRBD2. The germline gives CDR1 SGHAT, CDR2 FQNNGV. The length of the CDR3 is 16 residues. V was pared by 2 bases and J by 8 bases, with 10 bases of the junction left unmatched. CDR3 in amino acids: CASSLRTSGWGDEQFF. The CDR3 DNA reads TGTGCCAGCAGCTTACGTACTAGCGGGTGGGGGGATGAGCAGTTCTTC.

The chain recombines TRBV28 with TRBJ1-2; 9 positions agree with TRBD1. V trimming: 1 base; J trimming: 4 bases; junction bases outside the gene matches: 10. The CDR3 consists of 17 residues. In germline, CDR1 is MDHEN, CDR2 SYDVKM. CDR3 region: CASSLFGTGRWGYGYTF. CDR3 sequence (DNA): TGTGCCAGCAGTTTATTCGGGACAGGGCGGTGGGGCTATGGCTACACCTTC.

This clonotype was observed a handful of times. The rearrangement joins TRBV20-1 to TRBJ2-1; 7 nucleotides align to TRBD2. Germline trimming cut 3 bases from V and 7 bases from J; bases unmatched to any gene: 15. The CDR3 contains 16 residues. The V gene's germline CDR1 is DFQATT and CDR2 SNEGSKA (reference sequence). CDR3 sequence: CSARDLGAGVVNEQFF. CDR3 in DNA: TGCAGTGCTAGGGACCTTGGGGCGGGAGTAGTGAATGAGCAGTTCTTC.

In its sample, this clonotype was seen many times. The rearrangement joins TRBV7-8 to TRBJ2-1; TRBD2 agrees at 13 bases. Trimming cost V 2 bases and J 9 bases; bases outside gene matches: 10. Germline V CDR1 and CDR2: SGHVS, FQNEAQ. The CDR3 totals 17 residues. The chain's CDR3 is CASSLRLGTSGMGEQFF. DNA for the CDR3: TGTGCCAGCAGCTTAAGACTTGGGACTAGCGGGATGGGTGAGCAGTTCTTC. The whole variable domain, filled in from reference TRBV7-8 and TRBJ2-1, reads GAGVSQSPRYKVAKRGQDVALRCDPISGHVSLFWYQQALGQGPEFLTYFQNEAQLDKSGLPSDRFFAERPEGSVSTLKIQRTQQEDSAVYLCASSLRLGTSGMGEQFFGPGTRLTVL.

This clonotype was detected a few times. The V call is TRBV28, the J call TRBJ2-5; TRBD1 matches at 8 bases. Germline trimming cut 4 bases from V and 4 bases from J; bases unmatched to any gene: 14. The CDR3 is made up of 17 amino acids. Germline V gene lookup returns CDR1 MDHEN and CDR2 SYDVKM. The CDR3 DNA sequence: TGTGCCAGCAGTTCCACACCCGGACAGGGATGGATAGAGACCCAGTACTTC. Translation: CASSSTPGQGWIETQYF. The variable domain in full, completed from reference TRBV28 and TRBJ2-5, reads DVKVTQSSRYLVKRTGEKVFLECVQDMDHENMFWYRQDPGLGLRLIYFSYDVKMKEKGDIPEGYSVSREKKERFSLILESASTNQTSMYLCASSSTPGQGWIETQYFGPGTRLLVL.